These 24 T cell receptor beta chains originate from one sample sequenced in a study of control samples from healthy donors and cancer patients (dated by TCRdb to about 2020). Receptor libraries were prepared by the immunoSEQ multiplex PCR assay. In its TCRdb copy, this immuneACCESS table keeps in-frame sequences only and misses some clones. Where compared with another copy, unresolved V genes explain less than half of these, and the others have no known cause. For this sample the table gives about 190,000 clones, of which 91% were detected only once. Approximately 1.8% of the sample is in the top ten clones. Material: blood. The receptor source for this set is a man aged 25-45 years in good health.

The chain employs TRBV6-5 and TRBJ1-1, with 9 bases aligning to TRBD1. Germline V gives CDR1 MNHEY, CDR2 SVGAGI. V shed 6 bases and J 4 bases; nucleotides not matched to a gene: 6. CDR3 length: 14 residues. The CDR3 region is CASSLTGGVTEAFF. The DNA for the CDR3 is TGTGCCAGCAGCCTCACAGGGGGCGTCACTGAAGCTTTCTTT.

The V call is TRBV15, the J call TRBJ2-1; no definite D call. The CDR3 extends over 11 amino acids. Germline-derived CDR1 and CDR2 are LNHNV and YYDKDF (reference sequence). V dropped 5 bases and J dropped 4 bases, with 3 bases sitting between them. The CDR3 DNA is TGTGCCACCAGCCTATACAATGAGCAGTTCTTC. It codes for CATSLYNEQFF.

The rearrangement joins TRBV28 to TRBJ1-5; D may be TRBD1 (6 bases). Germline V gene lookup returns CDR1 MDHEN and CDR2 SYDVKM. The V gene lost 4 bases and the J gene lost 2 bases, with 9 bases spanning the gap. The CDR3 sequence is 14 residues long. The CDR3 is CASSSAGGNQPQHF. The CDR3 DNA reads TGTGCCAGCAGTTCCGCAGGGGGCAATCAGCCCCAGCATTTT.

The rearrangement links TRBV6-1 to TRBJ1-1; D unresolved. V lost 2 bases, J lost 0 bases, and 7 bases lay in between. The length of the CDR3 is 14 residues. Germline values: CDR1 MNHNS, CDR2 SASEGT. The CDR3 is CASSEPSMNTEAFF. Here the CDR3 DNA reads TGTGCCAGCAGTGAACCCAGCATGAACACTGAAGCTTTCTTT.

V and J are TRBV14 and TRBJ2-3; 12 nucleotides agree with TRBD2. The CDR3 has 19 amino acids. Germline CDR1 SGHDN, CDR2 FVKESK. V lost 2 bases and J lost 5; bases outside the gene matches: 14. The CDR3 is CASSQPRELAGGHGDTQYF. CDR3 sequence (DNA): TGTGCCAGCAGCCAACCCCGGGAGCTAGCGGGGGGGCATGGAGATACGCAGTATTTT.

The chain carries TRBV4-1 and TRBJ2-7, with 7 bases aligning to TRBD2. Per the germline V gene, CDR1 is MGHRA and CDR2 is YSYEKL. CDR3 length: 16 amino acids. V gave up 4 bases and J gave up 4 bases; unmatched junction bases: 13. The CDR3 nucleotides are TGCGCCAGCAGCCTTTATACGGGGAGGGTCCCTTACGAGCAGTACTTC. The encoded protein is CASSLYTGRVPYEQYF.

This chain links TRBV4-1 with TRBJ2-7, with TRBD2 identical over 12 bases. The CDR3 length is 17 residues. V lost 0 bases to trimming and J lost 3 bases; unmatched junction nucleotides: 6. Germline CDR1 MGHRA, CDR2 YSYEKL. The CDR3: CASSQELAGGFYYEQYF. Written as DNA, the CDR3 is TGCGCCAGCAGCCAAGAACTAGCGGGGGGCTTCTACTACGAGCAGTACTTC.

This CDR3 is CASSLDVLGNQPQHF. The CDR3 DNA sequence: TGTGCCAGCAGCTTAGATGTTTTGGGGAATCAGCCCCAGCATTTT. The V and J genes are TRBV7-2 and TRBJ1-5; D not resolved. The germline V and J ends were trimmed by 1 base and 4 bases, with 11 bases remaining between them. CDR3 length equals 15 residues. Germline-derived CDR1 and CDR2 are SGHTA and FQGNSA.

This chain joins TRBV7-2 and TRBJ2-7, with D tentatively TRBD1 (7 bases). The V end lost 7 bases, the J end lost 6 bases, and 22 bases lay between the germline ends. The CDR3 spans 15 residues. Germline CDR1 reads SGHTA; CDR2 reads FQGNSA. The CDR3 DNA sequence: TGTGCCAGCACCGAGCGCCCAGGGGGGTTAGGCGAGCAGTACTTC. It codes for CASTERPGGLGEQYF.

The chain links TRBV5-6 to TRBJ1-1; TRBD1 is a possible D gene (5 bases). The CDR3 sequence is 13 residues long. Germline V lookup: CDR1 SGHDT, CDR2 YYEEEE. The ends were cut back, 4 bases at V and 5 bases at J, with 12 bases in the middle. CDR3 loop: CASSGGGATEAFF. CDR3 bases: TGTGCCAGCAGCGGAGGTGGGGCTACTGAAGCTTTCTTT.

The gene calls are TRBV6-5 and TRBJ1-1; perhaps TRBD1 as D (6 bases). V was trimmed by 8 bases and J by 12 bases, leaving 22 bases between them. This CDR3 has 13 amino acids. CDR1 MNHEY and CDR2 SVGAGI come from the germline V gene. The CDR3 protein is CASFSPPGGQSFF. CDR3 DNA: TGTGCCAGCTTCAGCCCGCCCGGGGGGCAATCTTTCTTT.

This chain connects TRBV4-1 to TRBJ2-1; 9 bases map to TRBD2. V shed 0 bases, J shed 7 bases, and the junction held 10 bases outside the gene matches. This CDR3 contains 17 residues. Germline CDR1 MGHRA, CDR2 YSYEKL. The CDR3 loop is CASSQDIRGGAWNEQFF. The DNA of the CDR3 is TGCGCCAGCAGCCAAGACATTCGCGGGGGGGCCTGGAATGAGCAGTTCTTC.

The CDR3 reads CASSHSDRGSSYEQYF. The CDR3 DNA reads as TGCGCCAGCAGTCATTCGGACAGGGGGAGCTCCTACGAGCAGTACTTC. J is TRBJ2-7 and V is TRBV23-1, with 10 bases matching TRBD1. TRBV23-1 belongs to the ORF category, with a function that is uncertain. CDR3 length equals 16 residues. Trimming removed 3 bases from V and 0 bases from J; junction bases left unmatched: 5.

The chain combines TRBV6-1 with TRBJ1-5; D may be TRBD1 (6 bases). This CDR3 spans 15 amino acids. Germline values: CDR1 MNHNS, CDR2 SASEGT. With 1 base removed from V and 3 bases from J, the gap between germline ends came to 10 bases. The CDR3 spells CASSEVGGHNQPQHF. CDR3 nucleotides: TGTGCCAGCAGTGAAGTTGGGGGGCACAATCAGCCCCAGCATTTT.

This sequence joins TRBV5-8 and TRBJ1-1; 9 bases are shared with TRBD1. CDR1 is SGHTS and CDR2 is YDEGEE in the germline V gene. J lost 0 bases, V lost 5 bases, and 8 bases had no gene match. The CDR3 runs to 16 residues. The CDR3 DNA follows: TGTGCCAGCAGACAGGGGGCCGGCACAATGAACACTGAAGCTTTCTTT. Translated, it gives CASRQGAGTMNTEAFF. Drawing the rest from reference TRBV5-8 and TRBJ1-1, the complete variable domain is EAGVTQSPTHLIKTRGQQATLRCSPISGHTSVYWYQQALGLGLQFLLWYDEGEERNRGNFPPRFSGRQFPNYSSELNVNALELEDSALYLCASRQGAGTMNTEAFFGQGTRLTVV.

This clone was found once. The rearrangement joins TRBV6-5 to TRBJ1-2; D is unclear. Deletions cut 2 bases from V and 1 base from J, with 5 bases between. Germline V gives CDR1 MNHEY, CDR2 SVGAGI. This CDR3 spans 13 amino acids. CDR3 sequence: CASSYNRNYGYTF. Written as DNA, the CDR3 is TGTGCCAGCAGTTACAACCGTAACTATGGCTACACCTTC.

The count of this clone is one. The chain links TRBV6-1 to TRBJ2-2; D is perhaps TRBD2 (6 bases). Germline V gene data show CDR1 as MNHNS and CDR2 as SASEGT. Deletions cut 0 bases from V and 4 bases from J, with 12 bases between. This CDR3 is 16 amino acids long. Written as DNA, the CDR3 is TGTGCCAGCAGTGAAGCGCCCGGGAGCGGCACCGGGGAGCTGTTTTTT. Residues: CASSEAPGSGTGELFF.

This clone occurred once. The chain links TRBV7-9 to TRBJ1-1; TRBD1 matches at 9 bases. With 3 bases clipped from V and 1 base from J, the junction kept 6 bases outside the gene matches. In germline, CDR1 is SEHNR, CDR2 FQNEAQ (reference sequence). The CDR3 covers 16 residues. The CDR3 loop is CASSLGQGVGNTEAFF. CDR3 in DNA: TGTGCCAGCAGCTTGGGACAGGGTGTGGGGAACACTGAAGCTTTCTTT.

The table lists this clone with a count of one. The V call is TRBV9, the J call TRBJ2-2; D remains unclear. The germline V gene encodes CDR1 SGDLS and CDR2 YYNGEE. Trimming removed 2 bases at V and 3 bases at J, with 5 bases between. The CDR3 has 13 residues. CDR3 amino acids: CASSVIDTGELFF. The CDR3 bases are TGTGCCAGCAGCGTCATAGACACCGGGGAGCTGTTTTTT.

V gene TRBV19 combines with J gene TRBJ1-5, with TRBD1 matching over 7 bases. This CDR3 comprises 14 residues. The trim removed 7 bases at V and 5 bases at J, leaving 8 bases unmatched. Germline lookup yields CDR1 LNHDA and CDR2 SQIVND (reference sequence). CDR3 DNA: TGTGCCAGTACTCGGAACAGGGGACATCAGCCCCAGCATTTT. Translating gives CASTRNRGHQPQHF. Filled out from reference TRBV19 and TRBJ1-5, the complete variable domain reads DGGITQSPKYLFRKEGQNVTLSCEQNLNHDAMYWYRQDPGQGLRLIYYSQIVNDFQKGDIAEGYSVSREKKESFPLTVTSAQKNPTAFYLCASTRNRGHQPQHFGDGTRLSIL.

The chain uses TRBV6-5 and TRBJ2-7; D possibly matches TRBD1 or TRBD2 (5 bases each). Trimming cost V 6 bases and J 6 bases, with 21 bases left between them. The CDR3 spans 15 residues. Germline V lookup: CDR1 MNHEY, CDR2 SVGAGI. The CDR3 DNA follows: TGTGCCAGCAGAGAGCACATTCAGGGCGGAGGCGAGCAGTACTTC. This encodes CASREHIQGGGEQYF.

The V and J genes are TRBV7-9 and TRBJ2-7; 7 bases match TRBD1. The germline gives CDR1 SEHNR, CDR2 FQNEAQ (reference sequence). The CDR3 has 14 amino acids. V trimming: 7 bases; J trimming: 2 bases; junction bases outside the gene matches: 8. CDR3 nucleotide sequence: TGTGCCAGCATGGGGACAAGGGGGCCCTACGAGCAGTACTTC. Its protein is CASMGTRGPYEQYF.

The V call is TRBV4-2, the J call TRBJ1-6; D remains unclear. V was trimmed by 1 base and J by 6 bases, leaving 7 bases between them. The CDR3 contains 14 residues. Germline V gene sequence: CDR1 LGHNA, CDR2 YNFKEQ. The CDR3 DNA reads TGTGCCAGCAGCCAAGCGTCGGGTAATTCACCCCTCCACTTT. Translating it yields CASSQASGNSPLHF.

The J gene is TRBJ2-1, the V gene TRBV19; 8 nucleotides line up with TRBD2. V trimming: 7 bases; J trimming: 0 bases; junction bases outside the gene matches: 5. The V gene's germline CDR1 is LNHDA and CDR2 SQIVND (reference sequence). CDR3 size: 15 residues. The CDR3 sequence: CASTPGGSSYNEQFF. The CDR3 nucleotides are TGTGCCAGTACCCCGGGGGGGAGCTCCTACAATGAGCAGTTCTTC.